These 28 T cell receptor beta chains came from one sample sequenced in a study of vaccination and CD4 T cells after COVID-19. Antigens of these TCRs are unknown. Cultured CD4+ T cells had their DNA profiled by the Oncomine TCR Beta short-read assay. TCRdb fed the PCR reads into MiXCR, producing one record per CDR3 protein. In the table there are roughly 11,000 distinct CDR3 sequences, 65% of which are singletons. Treatment of the sample: approximately 11-day PBMC culture with coronavirus spike peptide pools or control peptides (ViraFEST assay). The specimen comprised CD4+ T cells from blood, cultured in vitro, sampled before SARS-CoV-2 vaccination. The source of these receptors is a human donor who had recovered from COVID-19.

There are a few counts of this clonotype. The rearrangement links TRBV20-1 to TRBJ2-3; 10 bases match TRBD2. J gave up 4 bases and V 3 bases, and 13 bases lay outside the gene matches. The CDR3 is 17 amino acids. Germline V gene sequence: CDR1 DFQATT, CDR2 SNEGSKA (reference sequence). CDR3 residues: CSARGDFLAGASDTQYF. CDR3 coding DNA: TGCAGTGCTAGGGGGGACTTTCTAGCGGGAGCCTCAGATACGCAGTATTTT.

The rearrangement uses TRBV27 and TRBJ1-5; 9 bases agree with TRBD1. Unmatched junction bases numbered 5, after V lost 4 bases and J lost 7 bases. The germline CDR1 and CDR2 sequences are MNHEY and SMNVEV (reference sequence). The CDR3 runs to 14 residues. The CDR3 region has the DNA TGTGCCAGCAGTTCCGGGACAGGGAACCAGCCCCAGCATTTT. Residues: CASSSGTGNQPQHF.

V gene TRBV7-9 combines with J gene TRBJ1-5; D is perhaps TRBD1 (6 bases). There are 14 residues in the CDR3. Germline V gene lookup returns CDR1 SEHNR and CDR2 FQNEAQ (reference sequence). The germline V and J ends were trimmed by 5 bases and 6 bases, with 14 bases remaining between them. The CDR3 sequence: CASSPQGSTQPQHF. Here the CDR3 DNA reads TGTGCCAGCAGCCCACAGGGTTCTACTCAGCCCCAGCATTTT.

This clonotype was seen a few times. This chain joins TRBV6-1 and TRBJ2-6; TRBD1 agrees at 9 bases. J gave up 0 bases and V 6 bases, and 9 bases lay outside the gene matches. Germline V CDR1 and CDR2: MNHNS, SASEGT. This CDR3 region has 18 residues. The CDR3 DNA reads as TGTGCCAGCAGCCCACCGGGACAGGGCCTCTCTGGGGCCAACGTCCTGACTTTC. Encoded protein: CASSPPGQGLSGANVLTF.

This clonotype was counted a few times. The chain joins TRBV6-2 or TRBV6-3 to TRBJ1-5; 7 bases map to TRBD1. CDR3 size: 15 residues. The junction had 9 bases not matched to a gene; V was cut back by 6 bases and J by 4 bases. The germline V gene has CDR1 MNHEY and CDR2 SVGEGT. The CDR3 DNA reads as TGTGCCAGCAGGCATCGACTGACAGGGAATCAGCCCCAGCATTTT. Protein product: CASRHRLTGNQPQHF.

This clonotype occurred a few times. The J gene is TRBJ1-3, the V gene TRBV6-1; D call uncertain. V was pared by 7 bases and J by 0 bases, with 7 bases between. This CDR3 has 13 residues. The germline gives CDR1 MNHNS, CDR2 SASEGT. The DNA for the CDR3 is TGTGCCAGCAATCTGCACTCTGGAAACACCATATATTTT. Its protein is CASNLHSGNTIYF.

V usage is TRBV5-1 and J usage is TRBJ1-2; D call uncertain. CDR3 size: 11 residues. Trimming cost V 0 bases and J 4 bases, with 1 base left between them. CDR1 and CDR2 from the germline V gene are SGHRS and YFSETQ. CDR3 amino acids: CASSLGYGYTF. The CDR3, as DNA: TGCGCCAGCAGCTTGGGCTATGGCTACACCTTC.

The rearrangement uses TRBV6-1 and TRBJ2-3; perhaps TRBD2 as D (6 bases). The CDR3 covers 13 residues. Germline CDR1 MNHNS, CDR2 SASEGT. Trimming removed 6 bases from V and 3 bases from J, with 10 bases in between. CDR3 in amino acids: CASRELATDTQYF. CDR3 DNA: TGTGCCAGCAGGGAACTAGCTACAGATACGCAGTATTTT.

This chain uses TRBV20-1 with TRBJ1-5, with 7 bases matching TRBD1. The CDR3 spans 15 residues. J was trimmed by 11 bases and V by 6 bases; bases with no gene match: 19. Per the germline V gene, CDR1 is DFQATT and CDR2 is SNEGSKA (reference sequence). CDR3: CSAQISGTEAGTQHF. The CDR3 nucleotides are TGCAGTGCGCAAATATCCGGGACAGAGGCAGGGACCCAGCATTTT.

The chain uses TRBV5-1 and TRBJ2-1, with D possibly being TRBD1 or TRBD2 (6 bases each). Trimming left V 4 bases short and J 3 bases short, with 20 bases between. This CDR3 is built from 17 residues. Germline CDR1 is SGHRS and CDR2 is YFSETQ. DNA of the CDR3: TGCGCCAGCAGCCCATCTCCGAAGGGGGGACTCTACAATGAGCAGTTCTTC. It specifies CASSPSPKGGLYNEQFF.

As DNA, the CDR3 is TGTGCCACCAGCAGAGACTCGGACAGGGCGAACACCGGGGAGCTGTTTTTT. It is translated as CATSRDSDRANTGELFF. J is TRBJ2-2 and V is TRBV15; 8 bases agree with TRBD1. V dropped 0 bases and J dropped 0; count of bases not matched to a gene: 3. In germline, CDR1 is LNHNV, CDR2 YYDKDF (reference sequence). This CDR3 comprises 17 residues.

The chain has TRBV20-1 and TRBJ1-1; D gene ambiguous. CDR1 is DFQATT, CDR2 SNEGSKA, per germline (reference sequence). The germline V and J ends were trimmed by 3 bases and 2 bases, with 25 bases remaining between them. CDR3 length: 18 residues. This CDR3 reads CSASGPVGPQARNTEAFF. Written as DNA, the CDR3 is TGCAGTGCTAGCGGACCTGTCGGGCCCCAAGCCAGAAACACTGAAGCTTTCTTT.

CDR3 coding DNA: TGTGCCAGCAGAGTCGCCGGGACTCCGTCGGATGAGCAGTACTTC. Translating gives CASRVAGTPSDEQYF. This rearrangement joins TRBV6-1 to TRBJ2-7, with a weak D call TRBD2 (6 bases). V was cut by 6 bases and J by 7 bases, with 22 bases left in between. The length of the CDR3 is 15 residues. Germline V gene data show CDR1 as MNHNS and CDR2 as SASEGT.

The chain carries TRBV30 and TRBJ2-3; D remains ambiguous. Trimming pared 0 bases from V and 0 bases from J, leaving 10 bases between. Germline values: CDR1 GTSNPN, CDR2 SVGIG (reference sequence). The CDR3 extends over 15 amino acids. The CDR3 region is CAWSVPTGSTDTQYF. The CDR3 DNA is TGTGCCTGGAGTGTCCCTACTGGGAGCACAGATACGCAGTATTTT.

The chain uses TRBV20-1 and TRBJ1-2; 11 nucleotides line up with TRBD1. The CDR3 extends over 14 amino acids. V shed 1 base, J shed 7 bases, and the junction held 5 bases outside the gene matches. CDR1 and CDR2 from the germline V gene are DFQATT and SNEGSKA (reference sequence). DNA of the CDR3: TGCAGTGCTAGAGTAGGACAGGGGGCATCTGGCTACACCTTC. Translation: CSARVGQGASGYTF.

The V call is TRBV11-3, the J call TRBJ2-1; the D is unclear. The CDR3 has 15 amino acids. Between the trimmed V and J ends, which lost 3 bases and 0 bases, there was a span of 9 bases. The germline CDR1 and CDR2 sequences are SGHNT and YENEEA. CDR3 loop: CASSFSPGSYNEQFF. For the CDR3, the DNA is TGTGCCAGCAGCTTCAGCCCTGGCTCCTACAATGAGCAGTTCTTC. Combining the CDR3 with reference TRBV11-3 and TRBJ2-1 gives the whole variable domain EAGVVQSPRYKIIEKKQPVAFWCNPISGHNTLYWYLQNLGQGPELLIRYENEEAVDDSQLPKDRFSAERLKGVDSTLKIQPAELGDSAVYLCASSFSPGSYNEQFFGPGTRLTVL.

This clonotype was observed a handful of times. The J gene is TRBJ2-3, the V gene TRBV20-1, with TRBD1 as a possible D gene (6 bases). Germline-derived CDR1 and CDR2 are DFQATT and SNEGSKA (reference sequence). V was clipped by 0 bases and J by 4 bases, with 11 bases between them. CDR3 size: 14 residues. CDR3 bases: TGCAGTGCTAGAGAGGTACAGGGAGCAGATACGCAGTATTTT. Amino acid sequence: CSAREVQGADTQYF.

This chain connects TRBV24-1 to TRBJ2-5; TRBD2 is a possible D gene (5 bases). Between the trimmed V and J ends, which lost 9 bases and 4 bases, there was a span of 14 bases. CDR1 and CDR2 from the germline V gene are KGHDR and SFDVKD. This CDR3 spans 13 amino acids. The CDR3 here is CATRDGDIETQYF. CDR3 DNA sequence: TGTGCCACCCGGGATGGAGATATAGAGACCCAGTACTTC.

The chain has TRBV7-2 and TRBJ2-1, with D tentatively TRBD2 (6 bases). V dropped 0 bases and J dropped 9 bases, with 15 bases sitting between them. The CDR3 is 15 residues long. Germline loops: CDR1 SGHTA, CDR2 FQGNSA. CDR3 residues: CASSLARVGGVEQFF. CDR3 nucleotide sequence: TGTGCCAGCAGCTTAGCGCGAGTGGGAGGCGTTGAGCAGTTCTTC.

A few counts support this clonotype. The genes are TRBV2 and TRBJ2-7; D is uncertain. V lost 8 bases, J lost 0 bases, and 11 bases lay in between. CDR3 length: 13 residues. Germline assignment: CDR1 SNHLY and CDR2 FYNNEI. The CDR3 DNA sequence: TGTGCCAGCCGGACCATAAACTCCTACGAGCAGTACTTC. Protein sequence: CASRTINSYEQYF.

The count of this clonotype is one. The chain is built from TRBV24-1 and TRBJ2-5, with D maybe TRBD2 (6 bases). The CDR3 is 14 amino acids. The V gene's germline CDR1 is KGHDR and CDR2 SFDVKD. Trimming shortened V by 6 bases and J by 2 bases, and 12 bases separated the two germline ends. CDR3 bases: TGTGCCACCAGTCGGTCAGGAGGGCAAGAGACCCAGTACTTC. Translation: CATSRSGGQETQYF.

Written as DNA, the CDR3 is TGCAGTGCTCCGGACTGGTACACTGAAGCTTTCTTT. Translation: CSAPDWYTEAFF. The V gene is TRBV20-1, the J gene TRBJ1-1; the D is unclear. V dropped 5 bases and J dropped 3 bases, with 10 bases sitting between them. From germline, CDR1 is DFQATT and CDR2 SNEGSKA (reference sequence). CDR3 size: 12 residues.

This chain uses TRBV5-1 with TRBJ1-2; D is perhaps TRBD1 (6 bases). Germline CDR1 SGHRS, CDR2 YFSETQ. Trimming stripped 3 bases from V and 2 bases from J, with 14 bases between. This CDR3 is built from 15 residues. This chain's CDR3 is CASSYTGPLNYGYTF. CDR3 coding DNA: TGCGCCAGCAGCTACACAGGGCCCTTAAACTATGGCTACACCTTC. Full variable domain (missing parts from reference TRBV5-1 and TRBJ1-2): KAGVTQTPRYLIKTRGQQVTLSCSPISGHRSVSWYQQTPGQGLQFLFEYFSETQRNKGNFPGRFSGRQFSNSRSEMNVSTLELGDSALYLCASSYTGPLNYGYTFGSGTRLTVV.

The chain couples TRBV20-1 to TRBJ2-2; D call uncertain. The CDR3 is 15 residues long. The V and J ends lost 0 bases and 4 bases respectively, with 12 bases between them. The germline V gene has CDR1 DFQATT and CDR2 SNEGSKA (reference sequence). In DNA, the CDR3 is TGCAGTGCTAGAGATGGGCTGAGAGTCACCGGGGAGCTGTTTTTT. It specifies CSARDGLRVTGELFF.

Only a few counts were recorded for this clonotype. The chain combines TRBV5-1 with TRBJ2-5; possibly TRBD1 or TRBD2 for D (5 bases each). This CDR3 is 15 amino acids long. The germline gives CDR1 SGHRS, CDR2 YFSETQ. Trimming pared 3 bases from V and 5 bases from J, leaving 17 bases between. The CDR3 sequence is CASSSGTELWETQYF. The CDR3 region has the DNA TGCGCCAGCAGCTCCGGGACGGAGCTCTGGGAGACCCAGTACTTC. The full variable domain, its missing parts supplied by reference TRBV5-1 and TRBJ2-5, is KAGVTQTPRYLIKTRGQQVTLSCSPISGHRSVSWYQQTPGQGLQFLFEYFSETQRNKGNFPGRFSGRQFSNSRSEMNVSTLELGDSALYLCASSSGTELWETQYFGPGTRLLVL.

The genes are TRBV29-1 and TRBJ1-1; TRBD1 is a possible D gene (5 bases). V lost 4 bases and J lost 0, with 12 bases in between. This CDR3 region has 14 residues. Germline V lookup: CDR1 SQVTM, CDR2 ANQGSEA. The DNA for the CDR3 is TGCAGCGTTGGGGGGGACGGAATGAACACTGAAGCTTTCTTT. It codes for CSVGGDGMNTEAFF. Complete variable domain (other parts from reference TRBV29-1 and TRBJ1-1): SAVISQKPSRDICQRGTSLTIQCQVDSQVTMMFWYRQQPGQSLTLIATANQGSEATYESGFVIDKFPISRPNLTFSTLTVSNMSPEDSSIYLCSVGGDGMNTEAFFGQGTRLTVV.

This chain links TRBV20-1 with TRBJ2-5; tentatively, D is TRBD1 or TRBD2 (5 bases each). Germline assignment: CDR1 DFQATT and CDR2 SNEGSKA (reference sequence). The CDR3 is made up of 15 amino acids. Trimming stripped 1 base from V and 5 bases from J, with 17 bases between. The CDR3 protein is CSARVRGGLRETQYF. As DNA, the CDR3 is TGCAGTGCTAGAGTACGGGGCGGGCTACGGGAGACCCAGTACTTC.

The rearrangement links TRBV7-9 to TRBJ1-2; D is possibly TRBD1 (6 bases). CDR1 and CDR2 from the germline V gene are SEHNR and FQNEAQ (reference sequence). With 1 base removed from V and 6 bases from J, the gap between germline ends came to 9 bases. This CDR3 spans 13 amino acids. The CDR3, as DNA: TGTGCCAGCAGCTTAGGAGGGGGTAATGGCTACACCTTC. Translating it yields CASSLGGGNGYTF.